This T cell receptor beta chain was recorded in a study of Ad26.COV2.S vaccination and SARS-CoV-2 variants. At the level of the study: Ad26.COV2.S was injected intramuscularly once or twice, 56 days apart.

Treatment described: about 20 received Ad26.COV2.S at low or high dose, single or two shots; several received placebo; per-sample allocation not given. Day 63 following the first vaccine or placebo injection was when the samples were taken. Some clones are missing from TCRdb's copy, which holds only in-frame ones; the method was immunoSEQ multiplex PCR. The sample contains almost 400,000 clones, over 75% of which appear only once. Germline V CDR1 and CDR2: LGHDT, YNNKEL (reference sequence). This CDR3 region has 15 residues. After removal of 7 bases from V and 9 bases from J, the junction contained 8 bases not matched to a gene.

This clonotype was sampled from a person aged 18-65 years who received the Ad26.COV2.S COVID-19 vaccine or a placebo. This specimen consisted of peripheral blood, obtained in a trial of Ad26.COV2.S vaccine versus placebo. The rearrangement uses TRBV3-1 (or the pseudogene TRBV3-2) and TRBJ2-1, with 14 bases identical to TRBD2. The CDR3 nucleotides are TGTGCCAGCAAACACGGGACTAGCGGGAGACTTGAGCAGTTCTTC. Amino acids: CASKHGTSGRLEQFF.